This entry describes one TCR beta chain. Original processing notes: Amplification of reference gene primers was used by the study to estimate nucleated cell counts. Sequencing was performed with immunoSEQ multiplex PCR; in TCRdb, only in-frame clones are kept and a portion is missing. The V and J calls and the clone size are those of that table, but D and trimming were determined from the DNA. The repertoire has 120,000 or so clones, 70% to 80% of them found once; the top ten carry around a quarter. This sample is drawn from a study of blood T cell repertoires in COVID-19. Study-level background: Donors in the United States, Italy and Spain gave samples during acute or convalescent COVID-19. T cells, B-cell-depleted T cells, or PBMCs supplied cDNA or gDNA.

V was pared by 4 bases and J by 12 bases, with 10 bases between. The germline gives CDR1 LNHDA, CDR2 SQIVND (reference sequence). The CDR3 extends over 11 amino acids. Specimen: peripheral blood. The gene calls are TRBV19 and TRBJ2-1, with D perhaps TRBD2 (5 bases). The TCR comes from a human donor in a cohort sampled during active COVID-19. The CDR3 protein is CASSTRTVQFF. The CDR3, as DNA: TGTGCCAGTAGTACGAGGACTGTGCAGTTCTTC. Based on the CDR3 plus reference TRBV19 and TRBJ2-1, the full variable domain is DGGITQSPKYLFRKEGQNVTLSCEQNLNHDAMYWYRQDPGQGLRLIYYSQIVNDFQKGDIAEGYSVSREKKESFPLTVTSAQKNPTAFYLCASSTRTVQFFGPGTRLTVL.